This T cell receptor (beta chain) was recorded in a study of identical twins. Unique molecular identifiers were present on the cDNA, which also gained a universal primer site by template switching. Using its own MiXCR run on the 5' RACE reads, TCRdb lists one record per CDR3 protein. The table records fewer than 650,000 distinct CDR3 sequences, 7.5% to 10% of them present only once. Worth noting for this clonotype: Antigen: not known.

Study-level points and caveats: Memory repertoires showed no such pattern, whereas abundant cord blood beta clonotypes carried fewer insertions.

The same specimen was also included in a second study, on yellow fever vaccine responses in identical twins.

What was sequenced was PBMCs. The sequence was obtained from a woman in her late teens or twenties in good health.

The CDR3, as DNA: TGTGCCAGCAGTTTGCTCAGGGAAAACGCTGAAGCTTTCTTT. Residues: CASSLLRENAEAFF. The rearrangement joins TRBV28 to TRBJ1-1; tentatively, D is TRBD1 (5 bases). The germline V gene has CDR1 MDHEN and CDR2 SYDVKM. This CDR3 comprises 14 residues. Trimming pared 3 bases from V and 6 bases from J, leaving 14 bases between.